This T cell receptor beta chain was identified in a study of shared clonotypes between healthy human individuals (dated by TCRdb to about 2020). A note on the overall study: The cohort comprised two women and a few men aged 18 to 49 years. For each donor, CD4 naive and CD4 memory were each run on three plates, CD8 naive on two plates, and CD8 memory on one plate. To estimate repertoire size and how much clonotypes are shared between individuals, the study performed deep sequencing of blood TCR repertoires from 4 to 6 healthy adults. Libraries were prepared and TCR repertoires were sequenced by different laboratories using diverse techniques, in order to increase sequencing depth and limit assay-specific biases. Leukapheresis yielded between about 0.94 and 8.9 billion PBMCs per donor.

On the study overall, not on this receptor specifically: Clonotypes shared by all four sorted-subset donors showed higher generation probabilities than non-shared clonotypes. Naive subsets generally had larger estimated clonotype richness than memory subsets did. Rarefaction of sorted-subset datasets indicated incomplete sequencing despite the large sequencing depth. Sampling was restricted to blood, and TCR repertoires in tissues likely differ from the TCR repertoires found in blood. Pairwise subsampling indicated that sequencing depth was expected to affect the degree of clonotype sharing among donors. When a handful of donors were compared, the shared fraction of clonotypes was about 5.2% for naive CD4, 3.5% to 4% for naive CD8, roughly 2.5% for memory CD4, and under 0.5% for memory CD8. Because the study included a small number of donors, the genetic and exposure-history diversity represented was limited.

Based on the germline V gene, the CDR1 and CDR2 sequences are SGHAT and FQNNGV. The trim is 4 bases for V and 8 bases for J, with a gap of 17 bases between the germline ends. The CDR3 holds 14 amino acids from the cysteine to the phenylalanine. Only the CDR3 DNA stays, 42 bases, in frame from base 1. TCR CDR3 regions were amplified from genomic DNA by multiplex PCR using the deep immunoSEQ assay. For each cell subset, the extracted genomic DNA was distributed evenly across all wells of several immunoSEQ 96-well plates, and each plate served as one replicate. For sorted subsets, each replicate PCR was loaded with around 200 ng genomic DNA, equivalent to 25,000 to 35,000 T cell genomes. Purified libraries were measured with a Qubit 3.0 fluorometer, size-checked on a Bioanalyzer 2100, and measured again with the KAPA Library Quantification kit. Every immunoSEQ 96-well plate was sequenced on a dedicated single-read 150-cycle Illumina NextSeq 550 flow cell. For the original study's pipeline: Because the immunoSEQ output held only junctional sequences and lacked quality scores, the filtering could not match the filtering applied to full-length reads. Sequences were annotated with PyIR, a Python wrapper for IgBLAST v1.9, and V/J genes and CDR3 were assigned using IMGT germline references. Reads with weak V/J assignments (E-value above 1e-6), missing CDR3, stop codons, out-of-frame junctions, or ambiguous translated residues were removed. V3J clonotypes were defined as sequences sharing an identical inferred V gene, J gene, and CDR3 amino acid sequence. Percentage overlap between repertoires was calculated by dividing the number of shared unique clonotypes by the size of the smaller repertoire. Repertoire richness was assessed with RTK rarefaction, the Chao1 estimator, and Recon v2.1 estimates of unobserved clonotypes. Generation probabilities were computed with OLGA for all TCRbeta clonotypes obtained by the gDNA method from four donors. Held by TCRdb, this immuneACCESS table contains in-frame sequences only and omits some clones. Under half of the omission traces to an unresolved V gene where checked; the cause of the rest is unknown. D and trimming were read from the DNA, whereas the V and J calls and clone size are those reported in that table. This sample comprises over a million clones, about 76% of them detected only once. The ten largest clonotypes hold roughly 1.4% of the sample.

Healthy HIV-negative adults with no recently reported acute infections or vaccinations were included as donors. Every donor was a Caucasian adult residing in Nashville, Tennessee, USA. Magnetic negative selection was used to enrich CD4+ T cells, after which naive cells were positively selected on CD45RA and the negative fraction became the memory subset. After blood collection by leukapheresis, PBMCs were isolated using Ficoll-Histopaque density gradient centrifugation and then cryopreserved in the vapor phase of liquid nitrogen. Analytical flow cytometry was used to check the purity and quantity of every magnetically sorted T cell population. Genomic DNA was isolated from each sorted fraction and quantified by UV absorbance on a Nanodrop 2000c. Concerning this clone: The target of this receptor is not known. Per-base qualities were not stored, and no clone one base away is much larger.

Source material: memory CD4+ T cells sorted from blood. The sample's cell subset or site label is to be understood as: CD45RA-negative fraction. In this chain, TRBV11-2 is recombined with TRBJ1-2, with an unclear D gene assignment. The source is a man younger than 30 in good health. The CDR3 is CASSSRTGIGGYTF. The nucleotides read TGTGCCAGCAGCTCCCGAACGGGGATAGGAGGCTACACCTTC.